This TCR beta chain was found in a study of cytomegalovirus exposure and HLA in healthy donors. Note on this clone: Its target is not known.

Measured with immunoSEQ multiplex PCR; TCRdb has only the in-frame clones, and not every one. Of roughly 250,000 clones in the sample, approximately 87% were seen once. The donors were members of the approximately 130-subject validation cohort (separate from the approximately 730-subject first cohort). Study results and caveats: Confirmation was obtained in vitro that a few CMV-associated chains are specific for CMV antigens. Researchers counted roughly 150 TCR beta chains as cytomegalovirus-associated. Most TCRs appeared rarely, but some public TCRs recurred in many donors.

The sequenced sample consisted of PBMCs. The receptor was isolated from a man younger than 35 in good health and CMV-seronegative.

CDR3 amino acids: CASSPGVSYNEQFF. The CDR3 DNA follows: TGTGCCAGCAGCCCGGGAGTATCCTACAATGAGCAGTTCTTC. This chain connects TRBV7-3 to TRBJ2-1, with D possibly TRBD2 on 6 matching bases. Trimming left V 5 bases short and J 1 base short, with 9 bases between. Germline V CDR1 and CDR2: SGHTA, FQGTGA. The CDR3 extends over 14 amino acids.